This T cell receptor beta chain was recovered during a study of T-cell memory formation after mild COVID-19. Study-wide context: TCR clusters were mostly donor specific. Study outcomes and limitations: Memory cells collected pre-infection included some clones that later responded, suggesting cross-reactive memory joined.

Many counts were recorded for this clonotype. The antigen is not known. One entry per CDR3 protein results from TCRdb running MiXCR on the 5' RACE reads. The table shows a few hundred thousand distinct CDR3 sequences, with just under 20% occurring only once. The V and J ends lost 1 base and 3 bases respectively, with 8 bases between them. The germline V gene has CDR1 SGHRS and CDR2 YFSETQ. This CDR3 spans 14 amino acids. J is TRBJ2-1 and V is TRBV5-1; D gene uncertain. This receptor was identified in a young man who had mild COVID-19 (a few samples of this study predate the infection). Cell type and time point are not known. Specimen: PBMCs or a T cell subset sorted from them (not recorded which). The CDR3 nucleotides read TGCGCCAGCAGCTTGCATGGGAACTACAATGAGCAGTTCTTC. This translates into CASSLHGNYNEQFF.